The sequence of this T cell receptor (beta chain) was determined in a study of CD8+CD57+ T cells in acquired aplastic anemia. Overall study context: Yields of DNA that came from sorted CD4+ and CD8+ cells averaged 3.2 ug.

Trimming removed 1 base from V and 14 bases from J, with 12 bases in between. This CDR3 contains 12 residues. Germline CDR1 reads SEHNR; CDR2 reads FQNEAQ (reference sequence). Flow cytometry had shown expanded CD8+CD57+ cells in the patients chosen for sequencing. Genomic DNA was employed as the template in profiling TCR beta VDJ and CDR3. One entry per CDR3 protein, called by TCRdb with MiXCR from the reads. The data hold roughly 200,000 distinct CDR3 sequences, with around 60% observed a single time. The specimen sequenced was sorted CD4+, CD8+, or CD8+CD57+ T cells (not recorded which) from PBMCs. The source is a human donor with aplastic anemia. The chain recombines TRBV7-9 with TRBJ2-1, with unresolved D. The CDR3 spells CASSLDPKVKFF. The CDR3 DNA reads TGTGCCAGCAGCTTAGACCCTAAGGTAAAGTTCTTC.